These T cell receptor beta chains were read from a single sample in a study of blood T cell repertoires in COVID-19. Clones were read by immunoSEQ multiplex PCR, and TCRdb kept only the in-frame ones, dropping some. The sample consists of a few hundred thousand clones, more than 75% of them appearing once. Sequencing used peripheral blood. The receptors were gathered from a woman between 45 and 65 years old with acute or convalescent COVID-19. Each CDR3 is given with its conserved first and last residue. The order of the fields is clone size, V gene, D gene, J gene, CDR3 DNA, CDR3 protein. The D gene is left open where the match is weak. Rows give clone size only sometimes, using once, few, many, or a class for an expanded clone.

.	TRBV3-1/TRBV3-2	TRBD1	TRBJ1-2	TGTGCCAGCAGCAAAGACAGGGGGATCTATGGCTACACCTTC	CASSKDRGIYGYTF
.	TRBV4-1	TRBD1	TRBJ1-3	TGCGCCAGCAGCCCGAAGGGACAGGGGGACGGAAACACCATATATTTT	CASSPKGQGDGNTIYF
.	TRBV11-2	.	TRBJ1-2	TGTGCCAGCAGCGCCGGTTATACTGGTGGCTACACCTTC	CASSAGYTGGYTF
.	TRBV15	TRBD2	TRBJ2-3	TGTGCCACCAGCAGGGCCCCAGCCGGGACTAGAACAGATACGCAGTATTTT	CATSRAPAGTRTDTQYF
.	TRBV20-1	.	TRBJ1-2	TGCAGTGCTAGTCTTAGGGGAGGGTATGGCTACACCTTC	CSASLRGGYGYTF
.	TRBV3-1/TRBV3-2	TRBD1	TRBJ2-1	TGTGCCAGCAGCCAGGGACAGGGGGAACCCTACAATGAGCAGTTCTTC	CASSQGQGEPYNEQFF
.	TRBV7-2	TRBD2	TRBJ2-7	TGTGCCAGCAGATATCTAGCGGGAGATTCCTACGAGCAGTACTTC	CASRYLAGDSYEQYF
.	TRBV2	.	TRBJ2-1	TGTGCCAGCAGACCAGCTCAGGGTGAGCAGTTCTTC	CASRPAQGEQFF
many	TRBV7-3	.	TRBJ2-3	TGTGCCAGCAGCTCGAGGCGAGCATCAGATACGCAGTATTTT	CASSSRRASDTQYF
.	TRBV4-2	TRBD1	TRBJ1-1	TGTGCCAGCAGCCAGAGACAGGGGCCCACTGAAGCTTTCTTT	CASSQRQGPTEAFF
few	TRBV7-3	.	TRBJ2-3	TGTGCCAGCAGCTTATATACAGATACGCAGTATTTT	CASSLYTDTQYF
.	TRBV7-9	TRBD1	TRBJ2-5	TGTGCCAGCAGCTTCGGGACAGATAGGGAGACCCAGTACTTC	CASSFGTDRETQYF
.	TRBV27	TRBD1	TRBJ2-1	TGTGCCAGCAGTTTCTGGGACAGGCCCTACAATGAGCAGTTCTTC	CASSFWDRPYNEQFF
few	TRBV11-2	.	TRBJ2-1	TGTGCCAGCAGCTTCACGTCTCGGGGAGATGAGCAGTTCTTC	CASSFTSRGDEQFF
.	TRBV5-1	TRBD1	TRBJ1-2	TGCGCCAGCAGCTTAGGACAGGGAAGTGGTGGCTACACCTTC	CASSLGQGSGGYTF
.	TRBV12-3/TRBV12-4	.	TRBJ2-1	TGTGCCAGCAGTGCCTCTATCACGGGTGAGCAGTTCTTC	CASSASITGEQFF
.	TRBV5-1	.	TRBJ2-3	TGCGCCAGCAGCATTGGAAGCGGTACGCAGTATTTT	CASSIGSGTQYF
.	TRBV18	.	TRBJ1-4	TGTGCCAGCTCACGCGCAGGGACTAATGAAAAACTGTTTTTT	CASSRAGTNEKLFF
.	TRBV28	.	TRBJ2-1	TGTGCCAGCAGTTTATCCCTAGCTGGATACAATGAGCAGTTCTTC	CASSLSLAGYNEQFF
.	TRBV12-3/TRBV12-4	.	TRBJ1-5	TGTGCCACTGGTCATGCCGGGTCGGCCCAGCATTTT	CATGHAGSAQHF
medium-sized	TRBV19	.	TRBJ1-1	TGTGCCAGTAGTATGAGTAGCAGGGGCACTGAAGCTTTCTTT	CASSMSSRGTEAFF
.	TRBV3-1/TRBV3-2	.	TRBJ1-4	TGTGCCAGCAGCCCGACAGCTGGGATTGAAAAACTGTTTTTT	CASSPTAGIEKLFF
.	TRBV6-5	.	TRBJ1-2	TGTGCCAGCACAGTAGCCAGGGCTTTTGGTGGCTACACCTTC	CASTVARAFGGYTF
.	TRBV11-2	.	TRBJ2-1	TGTGCCAGCAGCTCCCCGGGACTGAGGCCCGGTGAGCAGTTCTTC	CASSSPGLRPGEQFF